What follows describes a single T cell receptor beta chain. Its specificity is unknown. At one of its ends the junction is not consistent with the germline gene, which may arise from a read error. The data are from a study of molecular identifiers for immune sequencing clone quantification. One entry per CDR3 protein results from TCRdb running MiXCR on the PCR reads. The repertoire has just under 650,000 distinct CDR3 sequences, 20% of them found once; the top ten carry approximately 0.9%. Notes on the study in general: Clonotypes surpassing 20 RNA copies contained over 98% of effector molecules, versus under 1% in naive cells.

CDR3 length: 15 amino acids. Germline V CDR1 and CDR2: LGHNA, YSLEER. What was sequenced was naive CD8+ T cells from blood, with Jurkat cell RNA spiked in. The subset: FACS-sorted CD8+CD4-CCR7+CD45RA+ naive T cells. V is TRBV4-3 and J is TRBJ2-5; D is unresolved. The source of this sequence is a human donor in good health. Some libraries in this study had Jurkat cell RNA spiked in. CDR3 protein: CASRQDRWDQETQYF. As DNA, the CDR3 is TGCGCCAGCAGACAAGATCGGTGGGACCAAGAGACCCAGTACTTC.